This T cell receptor (beta chain) was observed in a study of blood T cell repertoires in COVID-19 (TCRdb year 2020). General notes on the study: Samples from collaborators originated in the United States, Italy and Spain and spanned both the acute and convalescent phases of COVID-19. The material from the prospective study consisted of cDNA or gDNA derived from T cells, B-cell-depleted T cells, or PBMCs. Where available, HLA class I and class II types were obtained from metadata supplied by the sample provider rather than from assay-based typing. The repertoires were made available in a free public database intended to serve as a resource for research on the immune response to SARS-CoV-2. Subjects who had been exposed to COVID-19, were actively infected with it, or had recovered from it provided the deeply sampled blood TCRbeta repertoires that made up the dataset. Sample metadata almost always included a de-identified subject ID, COVID-19 status, age in years and sex. The samples were drawn from two sources: the first 160 participants of the ongoing ImmuneRACE study, and about 1,300 subjects contributed by 6 global collaborators.

This clone was detected once. There is no known antigen for this receptor. No base-level quality is on record; no much larger clone is a single base apart. The CDR3 covers 15 residues, taking in both the cysteine and the phenylalanine. The DNA shown is the 45-base CDR3, in frame from base 1. TCRbeta CDR3 regions were amplified from genomic DNA using the immunoSEQ Assay, a bias-controlled multiplex PCR. The paper's processing steps were these. Nucleated cell counts per sample were estimated from amplification of reference gene primers within the assay. To quantify the absolute abundance of each unique TCRbeta CDR3 rearrangement, sequence reads were collapsed and filtered. Productive Simpson clonality was computed per sample as the square root of Simpson's diversity index over productive rearrangements. TCRdb obtained this table from immuneACCESS and retained in-frame rearrangements with V and J assigned. These tables miss some clones; where compared with another copy, unresolved V genes account for less than half of the shortfall, and the remainder is unexplained. V and J calls and clone size follow that table, whereas D and trimming were derived from the DNA. Across this sample there are about 250,000 clones, with 89% seen only once. Of the sample, about 4% falls within the top ten clones.

Participants in the prospective study were enrolled through a virtual design, were aged roughly 18 to 90 years, and lived in approximately 25 United States geographic areas. Cohort assignment in the prospective study relied on participant-reported clinical history from a screening survey and a study questionnaire. In the prospective study, mobile phlebotomists collected whole blood, serum and a nasopharyngeal or oropharyngeal swab from each participant. Over a roughly 2-month period, participants in the prospective study had the option of providing additional blood draws and questionnaires. Prospective study blood samples were shipped either frozen or at room temperature before DNA extraction. The investigation overall reported the following: Clinical and demographic metadata were provided uncurated, with the amount varying by source and participant.

Here the chain combines TRBV21-1 and TRBJ1-2; TRBD1, as called in the table, went unchecked against the DNA. TRBV21-1 is shown as a pseudogene. The source material was PBMCs or T cells enriched from blood (not recorded which). The clonotype comes from a woman between 25 and 40 years old with acute COVID-19. The base sequence is TGTGCCAGCAGCACAACAGGGGGCGCATGCTATGGCTACACCTTC. This yields the protein CASSTTGGACYGYTF.